This T cell receptor (beta chain) was found in a study of tumor-infiltrating lymphocytes in glioblastoma multiforme. For this clonotype: The antigen remains undetermined.

Study conclusions and caveats: No surface-marker sorting into functional T cell subtypes was done. Clone frequencies may be distorted by unequal TCR transcripts per cell.

The CDR3 loop spans 16 amino acids. V was trimmed by 3 bases and J by 8 bases, leaving 21 bases between them. Germline loops: CDR1 MNHNS, CDR2 SASEGT. TCRB libraries came from RNA via three nested multiplex PCR rounds. TCRB cDNA was made from around 0.47 ug total RNA. No unique molecular identifiers were described for these TCRB libraries. TCRdb re-called the multiplex PCR reads with MiXCR, one entry per CDR3 protein. This table has almost 15,000 distinct CDR3 sequences, 65% to 80% appearing once. Input material: brain tumor tissue. The receptor was derived from a male donor with glioblastoma. V usage is TRBV6-1 and J usage is TRBJ2-3; either TRBD1 or TRBD2 may fit D (5 bases each). CDR3 DNA: TGTGCCAGCAGTGAGATTGTCCGGGAACCAAGGGGTACGCAGTATTTT. It specifies CASSEIVREPRGTQYF.